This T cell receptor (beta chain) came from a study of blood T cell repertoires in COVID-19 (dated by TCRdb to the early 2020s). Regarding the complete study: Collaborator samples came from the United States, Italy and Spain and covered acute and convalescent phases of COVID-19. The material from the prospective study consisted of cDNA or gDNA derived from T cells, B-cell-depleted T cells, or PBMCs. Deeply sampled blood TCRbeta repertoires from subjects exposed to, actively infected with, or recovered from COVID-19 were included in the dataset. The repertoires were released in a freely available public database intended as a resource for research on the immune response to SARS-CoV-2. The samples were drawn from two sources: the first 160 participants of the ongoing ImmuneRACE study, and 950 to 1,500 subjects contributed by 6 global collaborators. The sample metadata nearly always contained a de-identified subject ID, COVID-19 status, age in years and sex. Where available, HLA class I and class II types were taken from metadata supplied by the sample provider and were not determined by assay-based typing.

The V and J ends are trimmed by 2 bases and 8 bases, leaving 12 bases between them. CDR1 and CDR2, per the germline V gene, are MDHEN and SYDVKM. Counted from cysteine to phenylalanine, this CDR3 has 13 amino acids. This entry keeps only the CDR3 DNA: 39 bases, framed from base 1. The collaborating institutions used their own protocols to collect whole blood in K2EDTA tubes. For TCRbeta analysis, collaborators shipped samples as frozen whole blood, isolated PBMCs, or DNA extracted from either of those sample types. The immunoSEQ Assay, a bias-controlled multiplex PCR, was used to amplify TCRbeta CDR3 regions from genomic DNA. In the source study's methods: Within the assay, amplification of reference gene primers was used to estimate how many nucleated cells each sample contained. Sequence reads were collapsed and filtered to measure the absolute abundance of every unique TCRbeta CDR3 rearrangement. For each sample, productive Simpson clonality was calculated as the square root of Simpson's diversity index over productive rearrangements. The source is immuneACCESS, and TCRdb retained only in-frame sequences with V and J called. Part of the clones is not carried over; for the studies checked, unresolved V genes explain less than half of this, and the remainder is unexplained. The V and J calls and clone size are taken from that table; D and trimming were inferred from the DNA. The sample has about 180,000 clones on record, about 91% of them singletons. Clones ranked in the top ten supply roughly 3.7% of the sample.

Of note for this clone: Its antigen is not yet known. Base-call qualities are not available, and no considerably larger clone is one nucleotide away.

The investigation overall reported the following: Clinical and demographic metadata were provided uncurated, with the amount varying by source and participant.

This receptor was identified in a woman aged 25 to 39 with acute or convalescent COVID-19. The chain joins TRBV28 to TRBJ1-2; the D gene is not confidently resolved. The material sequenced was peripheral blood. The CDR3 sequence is CASSLRRGLGYTF. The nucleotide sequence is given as TGTGCCAGCAGTTTAAGACGAGGGTTGGGCTACACCTTC.